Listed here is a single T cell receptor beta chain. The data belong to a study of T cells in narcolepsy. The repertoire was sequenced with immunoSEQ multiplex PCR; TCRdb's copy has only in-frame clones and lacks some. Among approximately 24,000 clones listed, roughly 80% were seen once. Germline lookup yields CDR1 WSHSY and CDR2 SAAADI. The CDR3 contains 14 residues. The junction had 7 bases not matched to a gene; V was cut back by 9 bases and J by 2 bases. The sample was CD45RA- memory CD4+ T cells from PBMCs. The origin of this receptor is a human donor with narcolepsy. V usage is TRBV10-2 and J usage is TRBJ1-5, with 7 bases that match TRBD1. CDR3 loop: CASHSQGGNQPQHF. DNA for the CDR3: TGCGCCAGTCATTCTCAGGGGGGCAATCAGCCCCAGCATTTT.